One sample yielded the 25 T cell receptor beta chains listed below, sequenced in a study of radiation and T cells in renal cell carcinoma. Specified time point: blood 4 weeks post-SBRT, at nephrectomy. Treatment meaning: 15 Gy SBRT to primary tumor, nephrectomy 4 weeks later. The method was immunoSEQ multiplex PCR; TCRdb's version includes in-frame clones alone and lacks a portion of them. The sample lists roughly 58,000 clones, 60% to 85% seen once, with about 6.8% in the top ten. Sequencing used blood, obtained from a patient whose treatment included radiotherapy and nephrectomy. All receptors come from a man aged 55 to 70 with renal cell carcinoma.

This chain uses TRBV20-1 with TRBJ2-7; possibly TRBD2 for D (6 bases). V lost 7 bases to trimming and J lost 2 bases, with 9 bases between them. CDR1 and CDR2 (germline): DFQATT, SNEGSKA (reference sequence). There are 11 residues in the CDR3. The CDR3 DNA follows: TGCAGTGTGGGGGGTGCCTACGAGCAGTACTTC. It specifies CSVGGAYEQYF.

The genes are TRBV7-7 and TRBJ2-3; 14 positions match TRBD2. Germline CDR1 reads SSHAT; CDR2 reads FNYEAQ (reference sequence). V lost 5 bases and J lost 5; bases outside the gene matches: 6. This CDR3 comprises 16 residues. This CDR3 reads CASSMTSGGVGDTQYF. The DNA of the CDR3 is TGTGCCAGCAGCATGACTAGCGGGGGGGTCGGAGATACGCAGTATTTT.

The chain is built from TRBV5-4 and TRBJ1-2; D gene ambiguous. The germline V gene has CDR1 SGHNT and CDR2 YYREEE (reference sequence). This CDR3 comprises 14 residues. V gave up 2 bases and J gave up 1 base, with 9 bases separating them. The CDR3 loop is CASSFPEFNYGYTF. Written as DNA, the CDR3 is TGTGCCAGCAGCTTCCCGGAATTTAACTATGGCTACACCTTC.

CDR3 sequence reads: CASNRGNQPQHF. The CDR3 nucleotides read TGTGCCAGCAACAGGGGCAATCAGCCCCAGCATTTT. The chain is built from TRBV19 and TRBJ1-5, with D possibly matching TRBD1 (6 bases). Trimming cost V 9 bases and J 2 bases, with 8 bases left between them. Looked up from germline, CDR1 is LNHDA and CDR2 is SQIVND (reference sequence). The CDR3 sequence is 12 residues long.

The chain employs TRBV5-1 and TRBJ1-5, with 10 bases that match TRBD1. Germline V gene lookup returns CDR1 SGHRS and CDR2 YFSETQ. The CDR3 sequence is 14 residues long. V was clipped by 4 bases and J by 5 bases; unmatched bases: 3. The CDR3 here is CASSSGQGDQPQHF. As DNA, the CDR3 is TGCGCCAGCAGCAGCGGACAGGGGGATCAGCCCCAGCATTTT.

The rearrangement uses TRBV2 and TRBJ2-2; D might be TRBD1 (6 bases). The CDR3 is 14 amino acids. Looked up from germline, CDR1 is SNHLY and CDR2 is FYNNEI. Trimming removed 7 bases from V and 5 bases from J, with 14 bases in between. This CDR3 reads CASNTNRVTGELFF. CDR3 bases: TGTGCCAGCAACACAAACAGGGTTACCGGGGAGCTGTTTTTT.

The chain uses TRBV7-9 and TRBJ1-5, with D unclear. The CDR3 has 15 residues. The germline V and J ends were trimmed by 0 bases and 7 bases, with 13 bases remaining between them. CDR1 SEHNR and CDR2 FQNEAQ come from the germline V gene (reference sequence). The DNA of the CDR3 is TGTGCCAGCAGCTTAGCTGGAAGCCGAAACCAGCCCCAGCATTTT. This translates into CASSLAGSRNQPQHF.

This clone appeared a single time. The chain has TRBV27 and TRBJ1-1; D is unclear. This CDR3 has 12 residues. Trimming removed 4 bases at V and 9 bases at J, with 12 bases between. CDR1 MNHEY and CDR2 SMNVEV come from the germline V gene (reference sequence). In nucleotides, the CDR3 is TGTGCCAGCAGTTCCCCGACCGGGAAAGCTTTCTTT. The encoded protein is CASSSPTGKAFF.

The gene calls are TRBV29-1 and TRBJ2-2, with D perhaps being TRBD1 or TRBD2 (5 bases each). V lost 7 bases and J 5 bases, leaving 20 bases between the germline ends. Looked up from germline, CDR1 is SQVTM and CDR2 is ANQGSEA. This CDR3 contains 15 residues. In nucleotides, the CDR3 is TGCAGCGGGCGCATTGGGGGAGCCAGGACCGGGGAGCTGTTTTTT. This sequence encodes CSGRIGGARTGELFF.

The rearrangement joins TRBV7-2 to TRBJ1-1; no clear D. Germline loops: CDR1 SGHTA, CDR2 FQGNSA. Trimming took 6 bases from V and 4 from J, leaving 9 bases between them. The CDR3 contains 12 residues. CDR3 loop: CASSLIVTEAFF. The CDR3 DNA follows: TGTGCCAGCAGTCTAATAGTCACTGAAGCTTTCTTT.

This chain uses TRBV19 with TRBJ2-2; 7 bases map to TRBD2. Per germline, CDR1 LNHDA and CDR2 SQIVND (reference sequence). The junction had 10 bases not matched to a gene; V was cut back by 9 bases and J by 3 bases. The CDR3 extends over 15 amino acids. The DNA of the CDR3 is TGTGCCAGCCGGGAGGCGGGGGACCACACCGGGGAGCTGTTTTTT. This gives the protein CASREAGDHTGELFF.

The chain links TRBV7-3 to TRBJ2-2; D is ambiguous. V lost 2 bases and J 0 bases, leaving 7 bases between the germline ends. Germline CDR1 and CDR2: SGHTA and FQGTGA. CDR3 length equals 15 residues. CDR3 bases: TGTGCCAGCAGCTTACTAGGGCCGAACACCGGGGAGCTGTTTTTT. Protein: CASSLLGPNTGELFF.

This chain links TRBV10-1 with TRBJ2-1; 9 bases align to TRBD1. Trimming cost V 5 bases and J 0 bases; bases outside gene matches: 11. Germline V lookup: CDR1 WNHNN, CDR2 SYGVQD (reference sequence). This CDR3 is 18 amino acids long. CDR3 loop: CASSLGTGTHDSYNEQFF. In DNA, the CDR3 is TGCGCCAGCAGTCTGGGGACAGGGACTCATGACTCCTACAATGAGCAGTTCTTC.

V usage is TRBV30 and J usage is TRBJ2-5; 10 bases agree with TRBD2. The CDR3 runs 14 residues. CDR1 is GTSNPN, CDR2 SVGIG, per germline (reference sequence). V gave up 4 bases and J gave up 4 bases; unmatched junction bases: 6. In DNA form, the CDR3 reads TGTGCCTGGACCAGGGGACTAGCGCGAGAGACCCAGTACTTC. Translated, it gives CAWTRGLARETQYF.

This clone occurred a few times. The chain combines TRBV15 with TRBJ1-2; TRBD1 might be the D (6 bases). Germline V lookup: CDR1 LNHNV, CDR2 YYDKDF (reference sequence). CDR3 length: 14 amino acids. Trimming shortened V by 4 bases and J by 3 bases, and 12 bases separated the two germline ends. The CDR3 DNA reads TGTGCCACCAGCAACCCGGGGGCGGACTATGGCTACACCTTC. Encoded protein: CATSNPGADYGYTF.

The chain uses TRBV4-1 and TRBJ1-2; no firm D call. With 0 bases removed from V and 7 bases from J, the gap between germline ends came to 9 bases. Germline values: CDR1 MGHRA, CDR2 YSYEKL. The CDR3 extends over 13 amino acids. CDR3 DNA sequence: TGCGCCAGCAGCCAAGATGCTGGGCCTGGCTACACCTTC. The encoded protein is CASSQDAGPGYTF.

The chain recombines TRBV7-9 with TRBJ1-2; D gene ambiguous. The CDR3 is made up of 12 amino acids. Trimming pared 3 bases from V and 3 bases from J, leaving 5 bases between. Germline values: CDR1 SEHNR, CDR2 FQNEAQ (reference sequence). CDR3 amino acids: CASSLSYYGYTF. The DNA for the CDR3 is TGTGCCAGCAGCTTGTCTTACTATGGCTACACCTTC.

V usage is TRBV11-3 and J usage is TRBJ2-2; 14 bases fit TRBD2. Germline V gene sequence: CDR1 SGHNT, CDR2 YENEEA. After removal of 3 bases from V and 7 bases from J, the junction contained 10 bases not matched to a gene. This CDR3 comprises 18 residues. The CDR3 here is CASSLGRTSGRRIGELFF. CDR3 sequence (DNA): TGTGCCAGCAGCTTGGGACGGACTAGCGGGAGGCGGATCGGGGAGCTGTTTTTT.

V is TRBV5-1 and J is TRBJ2-3; D possibly corresponds to TRBD2 (6 bases). The length of the CDR3 is 16 residues. The germline V gene has CDR1 SGHRS and CDR2 YFSETQ. V was cut by 1 base and J by 0 bases, with 12 bases left in between. The CDR3 protein is CASSLSGLPSTDTQYF. The CDR3 region has the DNA TGCGCCAGCAGCTTGAGTGGACTACCTAGCACAGATACGCAGTATTTT.

This chain uses TRBV11-2 with TRBJ2-3; the D gene is possibly TRBD1 (6 bases). Per the germline V gene, CDR1 is SGHAT and CDR2 is FQNNGV. The germline V and J ends were trimmed by 5 bases and 1 base, with 10 bases remaining between them. The CDR3 extends over 14 amino acids. The CDR3: CASSQGLGTDTQYF. The CDR3 DNA reads as TGTGCCAGCAGCCAGGGGCTGGGCACAGATACGCAGTATTTT.

The chain combines TRBV11-2 with TRBJ2-1; D possibly corresponds to TRBD2 (6 bases). Looked up from germline, CDR1 is SGHAT and CDR2 is FQNNGV. This CDR3 contains 14 residues. The germline V and J ends were trimmed by 1 base and 9 bases, with 13 bases remaining between them. DNA for the CDR3: TGTGCCAGCAGCTTAGCAGGGCGGGATCTTGAGCAGTTCTTC. Protein sequence: CASSLAGRDLEQFF. The variable domain in full, with the rest retrieved from reference TRBV11-2 and TRBJ2-1, is EAGVAQSPRYKIIEKRQSVAFWCNPISGHATLYWYQQILGQGPKLLIQFQNNGVVDDSQLPKDRFSAERLKGVDSTLKIQPAKLEDSAVYLCASSLAGRDLEQFFGPGTRLTVL.

The chain couples TRBV7-9 to TRBJ1-1, with D possibly TRBD1 on 6 matching bases. The CDR3 runs 13 residues. CDR1 SEHNR and CDR2 FQNEAQ come from the germline V gene (reference sequence). V was trimmed by 4 bases and J by 8 bases, leaving 14 bases between them. CDR3 nucleotides: TGTGCCAGCAGCTCCCTGGGCGACAGGGAAGCTTTCTTT. Protein: CASSSLGDREAFF.

The genes are TRBV5-6 and TRBJ2-7; TRBD1 aligns across 8 bases. The CDR3 totals 12 residues. Germline CDR1 reads SGHDT; CDR2 reads YYEEEE. The trim removed 3 bases at V and 10 bases at J, leaving 6 bases unmatched. The CDR3 coding sequence is TGTGCCAGCAGCTCGACAGGGGTTGTTCAGTACGTC. Residues: CASSSTGVVQYV.

With respect to this clone: Other DNA sequences within the sample encode an identical CDR3. The V call is TRBV9, the J call TRBJ2-5; D not resolved. This CDR3 is built from 13 residues. V gave up 1 base and J gave up 2 bases, with 6 bases separating them. Germline CDR1 and CDR2: SGDLS and YYNGEE. The CDR3 coding sequence is TGTGCCAGCAGCGTACGTCTACAAGAGACCCAGTACTTC. Encoded protein: CASSVRLQETQYF.

V is TRBV11-2 and J is TRBJ2-2, with D tentatively TRBD2 (5 bases). V shed 2 bases and J shed 4 bases, with 11 bases lying between them. CDR1 SGHAT and CDR2 FQNNGV come from the germline V gene. The CDR3 loop spans 15 amino acids. The DNA of the CDR3 is TGTGCCAGCAGCTTATGGGGAGTTCGCACCGGGGAGCTGTTTTTT. It codes for CASSLWGVRTGELFF.